The present TCR beta chain was sequenced within a study of blood T cell repertoires in COVID-19. Across the study: From T cells, B-cell-depleted T cells, or PBMCs came the material, which was cDNA or gDNA.

This CDR3 comprises 14 residues. Germline V gene lookup returns CDR1 ENHRY and CDR2 SYGVKD. Trimming took 11 bases from V and 4 from J, leaving 20 bases between them. A Seattle source enrolled patients during active infection and followed them longitudinally. This table comes from immunoSEQ multiplex PCR, and its TCRdb copy is limited to in-frame clones, with some not included. This sample has roughly 81,000 clones, with over 75% found just once. This TCR came from a woman of 80 years or more with COVID-19, enrolled during active disease. The sequenced sample was peripheral blood. The chain employs TRBV10-3 and TRBJ1-2; maybe TRBD1 (5 bases). In DNA, the CDR3 is TGTGCCGCCCGCTCGGGGTCGGGGGGCTATGGCTACACCTTC. It specifies CAARSGSGGYGYTF.